The TCR beta chain under discussion was sequenced for a study of blood T cell repertoires in COVID-19. Produced via immunoSEQ multiplex PCR; TCRdb's table is partial and in-frame only. The sample carries about 89,000 clones, 87% recorded once. Germline CDR1 reads SGHKS; CDR2 reads YYEKEE (reference sequence). The CDR3 consists of 15 residues. Trimming cost V 7 bases and J 5 bases, with 21 bases left between them. V is TRBV5-5 and J is TRBJ1-2; no definite D call. Sequencing was carried out using peripheral blood. The source is a male donor with acute or convalescent COVID-19. CDR3 bases: TGTGCCAGCTCAACGAACGCAGGCTGGGCATATGGCTACACCTTC. This translates into CASSTNAGWAYGYTF.